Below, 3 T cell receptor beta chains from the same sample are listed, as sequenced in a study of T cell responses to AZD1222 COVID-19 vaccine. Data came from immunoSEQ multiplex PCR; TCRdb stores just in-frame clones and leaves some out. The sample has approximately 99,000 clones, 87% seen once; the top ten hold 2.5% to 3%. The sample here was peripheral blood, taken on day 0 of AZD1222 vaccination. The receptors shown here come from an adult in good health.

The CDR3 here is CDRQNSYNEQFF. The DNA of the CDR3 is TGCGATAGACAGAACTCCTACAATGAGCAGTTCTTC. The chain joins TRBV5-1 to TRBJ2-1; D is possibly TRBD1 (5 bases). There are 12 residues in the CDR3. Germline V gives CDR1 SGHRS, CDR2 YFSETQ.

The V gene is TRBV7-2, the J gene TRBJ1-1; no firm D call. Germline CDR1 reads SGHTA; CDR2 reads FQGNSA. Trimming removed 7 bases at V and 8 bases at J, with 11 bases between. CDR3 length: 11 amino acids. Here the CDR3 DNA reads TGTGCCAGCACCTCCGCGGCAGAAGCTTTCTTT. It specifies CASTSAAEAFF.

The CDR3 loop is CASRSVGGGTEAFF. In nucleotides, the CDR3 is TGTGCCAGCAGATCCGTAGGGGGCGGCACTGAAGCTTTCTTT. The rearrangement uses TRBV7-8 and TRBJ1-1; 7 bases align to TRBD1. J gave up 4 bases and V 6 bases, and 8 bases lay outside the gene matches. CDR3 length: 14 residues. The germline V gene encodes CDR1 SGHVS and CDR2 FQNEAQ.